This TCR beta chain was observed in a study of memory B cells and T cells in multiple sclerosis. General study points: Shared clonotype counts depended on differing compartment clone-set sizes and were normalized.

The germline V gene encodes CDR1 SGHKS and CDR2 YYEKEE (reference sequence). V was shortened by 5 bases and J by 4 bases, with 21 bases between the two germline ends. The CDR3 sequence is 16 residues long. The data were produced by immunoSEQ multiplex PCR, yet TCRdb's version contains in-frame clones alone and is incomplete. The table records 600 or so clones, under 90% of them present only once. This clone was recorded once. Antigen specificity is unknown. The chain combines TRBV5-5 with TRBJ1-2; the D is unclear. The TCR comes from a human donor with multiple sclerosis. Specimen: brain tissue. The CDR3 DNA reads TGTGCCAGCAGGGACCCTTTCTCGCGAAAGACCTATGGCTACACCTTC. The encoded protein is CASRDPFSRKTYGYTF. Variable domain in full (rest from reference TRBV5-5 and TRBJ1-2): DAGVTQSPTHLIKTRGQQVTLRCSPISGHKSVSWYQQVLGQGPQFIFQYYEKEERGRGNFPDRFSARQFPNYSSELNVNALLLGDSALYLCASRDPFSRKTYGYTFGSGTRLTVV.